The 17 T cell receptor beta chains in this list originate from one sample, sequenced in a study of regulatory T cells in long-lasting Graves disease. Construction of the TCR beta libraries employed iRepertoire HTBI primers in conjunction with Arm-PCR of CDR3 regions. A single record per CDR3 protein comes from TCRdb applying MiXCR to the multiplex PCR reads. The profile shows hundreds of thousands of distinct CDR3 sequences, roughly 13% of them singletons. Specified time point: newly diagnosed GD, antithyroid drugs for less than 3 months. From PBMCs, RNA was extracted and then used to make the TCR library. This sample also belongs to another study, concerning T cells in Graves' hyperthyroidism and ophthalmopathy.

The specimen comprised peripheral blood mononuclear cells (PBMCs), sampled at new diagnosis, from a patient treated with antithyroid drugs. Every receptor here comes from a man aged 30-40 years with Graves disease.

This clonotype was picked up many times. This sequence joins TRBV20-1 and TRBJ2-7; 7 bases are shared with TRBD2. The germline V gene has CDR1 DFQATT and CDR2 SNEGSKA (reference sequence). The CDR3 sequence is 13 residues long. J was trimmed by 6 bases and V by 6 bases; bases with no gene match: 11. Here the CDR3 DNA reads TGCAGTGCCGAGCGGGAAGTAGTCGGCGAGCAGTACTTC. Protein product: CSAEREVVGEQYF.

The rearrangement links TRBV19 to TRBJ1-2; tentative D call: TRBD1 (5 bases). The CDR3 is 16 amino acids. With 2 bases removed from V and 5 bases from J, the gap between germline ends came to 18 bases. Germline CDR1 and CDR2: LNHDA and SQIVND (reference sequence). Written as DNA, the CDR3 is TGTGCCAGTAGTATAACCCTCAGTCAGGGCGGATATGGCTACACCTTC. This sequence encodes CASSITLSQGGYGYTF.

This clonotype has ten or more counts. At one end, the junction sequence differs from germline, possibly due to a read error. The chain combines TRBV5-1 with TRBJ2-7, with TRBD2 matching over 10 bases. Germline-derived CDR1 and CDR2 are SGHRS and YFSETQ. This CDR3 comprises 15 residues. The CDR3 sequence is CASSLRSGREYEQYF. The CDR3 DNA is TGTGCCAGCAGCTTAAGGAGCGGGAGGGAATACGAGCAGTACTTC.

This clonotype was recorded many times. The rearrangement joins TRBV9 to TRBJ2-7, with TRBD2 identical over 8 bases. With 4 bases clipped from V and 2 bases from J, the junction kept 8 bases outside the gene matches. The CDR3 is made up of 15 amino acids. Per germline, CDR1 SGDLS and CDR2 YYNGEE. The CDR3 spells CASSPAGGGPYEQYF. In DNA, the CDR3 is TGTGCCAGCAGCCCCGCCGGGGGGGGACCCTACGAGCAGTACTTC. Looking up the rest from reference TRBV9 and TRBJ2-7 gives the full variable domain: DSGVTQTPKHLITATGQRVTLRCSPRSGDLSVYWYQQSLDQGLQFLIQYYNGEERAKGNILERFSAQQFPDLHSELNLSSLELGDSALYFCASSPAGGGPYEQYFGPGTRLTVT.

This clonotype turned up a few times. The CDR3 region is CSVEDGQDYEQYF. The DNA of the CDR3 is TGCAGCGTTGAAGATGGGCAGGACTACGAGCAGTACTTC. The chain links TRBV29-1 to TRBJ2-7; D is unresolved. V dropped 0 bases and J dropped 3 bases, with 9 bases sitting between them. The CDR3 loop spans 13 amino acids. CDR1 is SQVTM and CDR2 is ANQGSEA in the germline V gene.

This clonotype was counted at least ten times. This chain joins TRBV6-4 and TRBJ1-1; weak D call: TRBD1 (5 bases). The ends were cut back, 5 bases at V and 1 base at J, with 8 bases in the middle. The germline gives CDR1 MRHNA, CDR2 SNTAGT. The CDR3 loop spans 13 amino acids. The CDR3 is CASSKGANTEAFF. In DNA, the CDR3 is TGTGCCAGCAGTAAAGGGGCGAACACTGAAGCTTTCTTT.

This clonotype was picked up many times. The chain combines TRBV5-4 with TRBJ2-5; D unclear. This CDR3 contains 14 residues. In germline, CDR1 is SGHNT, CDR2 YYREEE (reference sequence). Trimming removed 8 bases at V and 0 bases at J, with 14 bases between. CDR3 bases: TGTGCCAGTTGGTCGGCGGAGTACCAAGAGACCCAGTACTTC. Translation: CASWSAEYQETQYF.

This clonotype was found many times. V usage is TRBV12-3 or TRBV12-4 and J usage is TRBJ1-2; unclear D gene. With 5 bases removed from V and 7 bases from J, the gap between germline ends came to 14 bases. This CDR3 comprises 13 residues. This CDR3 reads CASSVLFTSGYTF. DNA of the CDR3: TGTGCCAGCAGTGTTTTATTTACATCTGGCTACACCTTC.

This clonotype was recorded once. The CDR3, as DNA: TGTGCCAGTAGTATGGCCAGGGGTGACGAGCAGTACTTC. It specifies CASSMARGDEQYF. The chain couples TRBV19 to TRBJ2-7, with D possibly matching TRBD1 (6 bases). Germline values: CDR1 LNHDA, CDR2 SQIVND (reference sequence). The length of the CDR3 is 13 residues. V was cut by 3 bases and J by 5 bases, with 11 bases left in between.

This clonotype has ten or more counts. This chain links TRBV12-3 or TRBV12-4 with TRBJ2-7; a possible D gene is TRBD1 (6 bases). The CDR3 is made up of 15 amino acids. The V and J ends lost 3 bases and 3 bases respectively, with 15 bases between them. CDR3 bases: TGTGCCAGCAGTTTTAACAGGGATCGTGGCTACGAGCAGTACTTC. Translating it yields CASSFNRDRGYEQYF.

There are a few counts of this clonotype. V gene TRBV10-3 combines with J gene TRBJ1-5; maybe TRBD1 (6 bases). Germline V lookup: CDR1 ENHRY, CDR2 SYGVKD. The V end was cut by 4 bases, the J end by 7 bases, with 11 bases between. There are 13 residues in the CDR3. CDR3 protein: CAISATGNQPQHF. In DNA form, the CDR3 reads TGTGCCATCAGTGCCACAGGGAACCAGCCCCAGCATTTT.

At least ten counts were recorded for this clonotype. The CDR3 sequence: CAISGKGNTEAFF. DNA for the CDR3: TGTGCCATCAGTGGTAAAGGAAACACTGAAGCTTTCTTT. The rearrangement links TRBV10-3 to TRBJ1-1; D is unresolved. Trimming stripped 4 bases from V and 2 bases from J, with 8 bases between. The CDR3 runs to 13 residues. Looked up from germline, CDR1 is ENHRY and CDR2 is SYGVKD.

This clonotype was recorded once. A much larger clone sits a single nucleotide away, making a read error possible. CDR3 loop: CAITKGEQRNEQFF. The CDR3, as DNA: TGTGCCATCACCAAAGGGGAACAGCGCAATGAGCAGTTCTTC. The chain links TRBV10-3 to TRBJ2-1; maybe TRBD1 (5 bases). The CDR3 has 14 amino acids. Trimming took 7 bases from V and 6 from J, leaving 16 bases between them. Germline loops: CDR1 ENHRY, CDR2 SYGVKD.

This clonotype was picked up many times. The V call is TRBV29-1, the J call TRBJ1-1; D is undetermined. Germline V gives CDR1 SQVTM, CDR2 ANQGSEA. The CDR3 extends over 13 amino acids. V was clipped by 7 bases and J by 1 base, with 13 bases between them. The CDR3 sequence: CSARLPENTEAFF. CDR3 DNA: TGCAGCGCCCGACTTCCCGAGAACACTGAAGCTTTCTTT.

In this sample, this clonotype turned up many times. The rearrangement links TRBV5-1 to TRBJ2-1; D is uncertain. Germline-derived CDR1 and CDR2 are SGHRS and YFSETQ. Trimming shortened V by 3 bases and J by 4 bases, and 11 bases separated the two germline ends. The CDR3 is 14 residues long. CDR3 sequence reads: CASSSLERYNEQFF. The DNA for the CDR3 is TGCGCCAGCAGCTCCCTTGAGCGATACAATGAGCAGTTCTTC.

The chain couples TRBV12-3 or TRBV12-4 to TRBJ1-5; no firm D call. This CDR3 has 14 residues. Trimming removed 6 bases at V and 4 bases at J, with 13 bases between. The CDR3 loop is CASSPAVANQPQHF. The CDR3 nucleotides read TGTGCCAGCAGCCCAGCGGTGGCAAATCAGCCCCAGCATTTT.

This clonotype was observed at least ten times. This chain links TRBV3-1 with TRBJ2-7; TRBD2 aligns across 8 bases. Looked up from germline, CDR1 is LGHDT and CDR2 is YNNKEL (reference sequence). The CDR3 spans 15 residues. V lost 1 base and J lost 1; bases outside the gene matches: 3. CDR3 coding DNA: TGTGCCAGCAGCCAAGGTCTAGCGGGTTCCTACGAGCAGTACTTC. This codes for CASSQGLAGSYEQYF.